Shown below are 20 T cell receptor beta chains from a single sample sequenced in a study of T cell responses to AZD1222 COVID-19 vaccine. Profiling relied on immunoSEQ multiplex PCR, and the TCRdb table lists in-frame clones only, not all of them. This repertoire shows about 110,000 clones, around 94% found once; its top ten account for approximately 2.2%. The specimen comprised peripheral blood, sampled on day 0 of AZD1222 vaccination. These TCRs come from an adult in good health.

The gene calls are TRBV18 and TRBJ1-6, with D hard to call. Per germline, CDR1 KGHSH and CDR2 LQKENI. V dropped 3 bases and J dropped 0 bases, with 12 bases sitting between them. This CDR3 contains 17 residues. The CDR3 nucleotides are TGTGCCAGCTCACCGGTCTTGGGCAGCTCCTATAATTCACCCCTCCACTTT. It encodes CASSPVLGSSYNSPLHF.

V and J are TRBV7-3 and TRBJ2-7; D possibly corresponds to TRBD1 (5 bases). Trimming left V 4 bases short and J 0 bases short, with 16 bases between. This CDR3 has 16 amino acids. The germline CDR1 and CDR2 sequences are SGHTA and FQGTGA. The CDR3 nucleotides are TGTGCCAGCAGCTCAACTCGGAGTGACAGCTCCTACGAGCAGTACTTC. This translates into CASSSTRSDSSYEQYF.

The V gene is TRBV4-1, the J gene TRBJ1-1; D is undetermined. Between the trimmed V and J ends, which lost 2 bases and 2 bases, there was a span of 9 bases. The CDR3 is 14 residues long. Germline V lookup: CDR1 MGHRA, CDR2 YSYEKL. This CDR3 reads CASSQFPANTEAFF. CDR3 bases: TGCGCCAGCAGCCAATTTCCAGCCAACACTGAAGCTTTCTTT.

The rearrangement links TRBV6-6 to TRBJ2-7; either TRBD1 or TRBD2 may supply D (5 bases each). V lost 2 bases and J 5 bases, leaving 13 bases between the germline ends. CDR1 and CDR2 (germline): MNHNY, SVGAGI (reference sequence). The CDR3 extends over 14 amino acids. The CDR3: CASSYGTGTHEQYF. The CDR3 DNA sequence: TGTGCCAGCAGTTACGGGACGGGGACCCACGAGCAGTACTTC.

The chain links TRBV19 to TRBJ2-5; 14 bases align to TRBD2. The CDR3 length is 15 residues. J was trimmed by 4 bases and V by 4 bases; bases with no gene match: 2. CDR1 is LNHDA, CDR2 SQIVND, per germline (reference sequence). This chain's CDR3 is CASSRTSGGTETQYF. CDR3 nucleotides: TGTGCCAGTAGTAGGACTAGCGGGGGGACAGAGACCCAGTACTTC.

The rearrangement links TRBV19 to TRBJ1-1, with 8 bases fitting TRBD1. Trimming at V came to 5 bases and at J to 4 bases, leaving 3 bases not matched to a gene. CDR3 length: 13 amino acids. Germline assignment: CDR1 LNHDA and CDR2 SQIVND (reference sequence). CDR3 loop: CASSDRGGTEAFF. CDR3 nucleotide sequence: TGTGCCAGTAGTGACAGGGGCGGCACTGAAGCTTTCTTT. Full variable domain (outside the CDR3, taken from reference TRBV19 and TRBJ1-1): DGGITQSPKYLFRKEGQNVTLSCEQNLNHDAMYWYRQDPGQGLRLIYYSQIVNDFQKGDIAEGYSVSREKKESFPLTVTSAQKNPTAFYLCASSDRGGTEAFFGQGTRLTVV.

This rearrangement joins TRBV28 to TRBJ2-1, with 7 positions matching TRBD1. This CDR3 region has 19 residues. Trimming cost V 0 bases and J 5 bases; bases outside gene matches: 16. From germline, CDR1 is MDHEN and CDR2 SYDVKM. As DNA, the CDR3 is TGTGCCAGCAGTTTATGGGACCTCTACAGGGGTATTACCCACAATGAGCAGTTCTTC. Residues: CASSLWDLYRGITHNEQFF.

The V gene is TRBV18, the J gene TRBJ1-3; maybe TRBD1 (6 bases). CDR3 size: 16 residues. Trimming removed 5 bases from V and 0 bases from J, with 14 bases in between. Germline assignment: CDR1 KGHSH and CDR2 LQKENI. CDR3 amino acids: CASSIRQANSGNTIYF. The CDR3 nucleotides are TGTGCCAGCTCAATAAGACAGGCTAACTCTGGAAACACCATATATTTT.

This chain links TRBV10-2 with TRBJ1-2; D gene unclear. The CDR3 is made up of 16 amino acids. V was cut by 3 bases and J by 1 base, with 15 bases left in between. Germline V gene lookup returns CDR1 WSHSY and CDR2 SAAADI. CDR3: CASSDSDGRNNYGYTF. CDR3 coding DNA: TGCGCCAGCAGTGACTCTGACGGTCGAAATAACTATGGCTACACCTTC.

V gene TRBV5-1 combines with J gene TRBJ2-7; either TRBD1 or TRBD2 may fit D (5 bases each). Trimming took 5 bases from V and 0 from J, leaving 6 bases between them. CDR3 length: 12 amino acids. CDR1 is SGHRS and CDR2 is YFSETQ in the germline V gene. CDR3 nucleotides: TGCGCCAGCAGTGGGGGCTCCTACGAGCAGTACTTC. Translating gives CASSGGSYEQYF.

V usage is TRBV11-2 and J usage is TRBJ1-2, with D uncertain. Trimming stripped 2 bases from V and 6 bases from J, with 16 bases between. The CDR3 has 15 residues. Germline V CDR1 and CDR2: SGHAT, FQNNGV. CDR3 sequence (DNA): TGTGCCAGCAGCTTATGGCGAACATCGGGAGATGGCTACACCTTC. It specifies CASSLWRTSGDGYTF.

CDR3 DNA sequence: TGTGCCAGCAGCTTCGGGGAGCGCGAGACCCAGTACTTC. Amino acid sequence: CASSFGERETQYF. The chain joins TRBV11-2 to TRBJ2-5, with a weak D call TRBD2 (5 bases). CDR3 length equals 13 residues. V shed 3 bases and J shed 5 bases, with 10 bases lying between them. The germline CDR1 and CDR2 sequences are SGHAT and FQNNGV.

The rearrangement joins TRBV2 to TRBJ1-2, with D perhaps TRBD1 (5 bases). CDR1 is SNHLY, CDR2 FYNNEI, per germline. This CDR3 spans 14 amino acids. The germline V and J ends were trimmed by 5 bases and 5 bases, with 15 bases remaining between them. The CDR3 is CASSSGETAYGYTF. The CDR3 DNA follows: TGTGCCAGCAGTTCCGGGGAGACAGCGTATGGCTACACCTTC.

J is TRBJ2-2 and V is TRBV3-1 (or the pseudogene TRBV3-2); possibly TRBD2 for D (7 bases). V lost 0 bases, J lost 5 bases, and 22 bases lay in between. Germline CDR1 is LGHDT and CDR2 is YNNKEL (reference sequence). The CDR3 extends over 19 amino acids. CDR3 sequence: CASSQEDLWGGQRTGELFF. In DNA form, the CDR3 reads TGTGCCAGCAGCCAAGAAGACCTCTGGGGGGGGCAGCGAACCGGGGAGCTGTTTTTT.

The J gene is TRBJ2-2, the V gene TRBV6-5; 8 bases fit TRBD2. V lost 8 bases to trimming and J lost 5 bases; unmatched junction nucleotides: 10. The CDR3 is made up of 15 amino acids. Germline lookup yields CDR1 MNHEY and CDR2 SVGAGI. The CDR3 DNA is TGTGCCAGCCACTTGGCGGGAGGAGGAACCGGGGAGCTGTTTTTT. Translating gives CASHLAGGGTGELFF.

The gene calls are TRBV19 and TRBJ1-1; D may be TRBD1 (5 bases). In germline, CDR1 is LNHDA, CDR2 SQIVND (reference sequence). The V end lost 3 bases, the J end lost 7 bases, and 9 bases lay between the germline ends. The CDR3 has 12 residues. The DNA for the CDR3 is TGTGCCAGTAGTATGGGACGTGGTGAAGCTTTCTTT. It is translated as CASSMGRGEAFF. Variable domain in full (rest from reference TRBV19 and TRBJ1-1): DGGITQSPKYLFRKEGQNVTLSCEQNLNHDAMYWYRQDPGQGLRLIYYSQIVNDFQKGDIAEGYSVSREKKESFPLTVTSAQKNPTAFYLCASSMGRGEAFFGQGTRLTVV.

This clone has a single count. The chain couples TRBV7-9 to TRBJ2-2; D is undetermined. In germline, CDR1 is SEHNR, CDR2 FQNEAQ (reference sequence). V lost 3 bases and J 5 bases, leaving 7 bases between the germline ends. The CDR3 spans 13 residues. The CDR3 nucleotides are TGTGCCAGCAGCTTTAAGGGAACCGGGGAGCTGTTTTTT. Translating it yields CASSFKGTGELFF.

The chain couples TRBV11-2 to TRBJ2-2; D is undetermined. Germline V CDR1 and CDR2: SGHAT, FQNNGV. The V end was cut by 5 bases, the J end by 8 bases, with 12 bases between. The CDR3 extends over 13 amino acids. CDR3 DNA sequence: TGTGCCAGCAGCCTCACCAGTTTGGGGGAGCTGTTTTTT. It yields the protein CASSLTSLGELFF.

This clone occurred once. CDR3 region: CASRGWGNQPQHF. For the CDR3, the DNA is TGTGCCAGCCGGGGTTGGGGGAACCAGCCCCAGCATTTT. V usage is TRBV2 and J usage is TRBJ1-5, with D possibly TRBD1 on 5 matching bases. The CDR3 covers 13 residues. In germline, CDR1 is SNHLY, CDR2 FYNNEI. V dropped 8 bases and J dropped 7 bases, with 15 bases sitting between them.

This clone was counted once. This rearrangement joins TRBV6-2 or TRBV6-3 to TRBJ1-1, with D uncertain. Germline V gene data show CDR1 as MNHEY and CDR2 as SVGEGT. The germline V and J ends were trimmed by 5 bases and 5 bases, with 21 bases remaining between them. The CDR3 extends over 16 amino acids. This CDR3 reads CASSKTGTPGRTEAFF. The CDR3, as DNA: TGTGCCAGCAGTAAGACGGGAACGCCGGGAAGGACTGAAGCTTTCTTT.